The 9 T cell receptor beta chains in this list originate from one sample, sequenced in a study of cytomegalovirus exposure and HLA in healthy donors. The PCR contained 60 Vbeta and 13 Jbeta primers. The method was immunoSEQ multiplex PCR; TCRdb's version includes in-frame clones alone and lacks a portion of them. This sample carries about 120,000 clones, around 85% of them seen once, and the ten largest clones take 5.5% to 7%. The material sequenced was PBMCs. The receptors come from a young man in good health and CMV-seropositive.

V gene TRBV14 combines with J gene TRBJ2-7, with a tentative D call TRBD2 (5 bases). The CDR3 length is 13 residues. Trimming pared 5 bases from V and 4 bases from J, leaving 12 bases between. Germline loops: CDR1 SGHDN, CDR2 FVKESK. The CDR3 here is CASSYGRDYEQYF. CDR3 DNA: TGTGCCAGCAGCTACGGCCGGGATTACGAGCAGTACTTC.

This rearrangement joins TRBV29-1 to TRBJ1-4; 7 positions agree with TRBD1. This CDR3 region has 13 residues. Germline V gives CDR1 SQVTM, CDR2 ANQGSEA. J gave up 8 bases and V 6 bases, and 9 bases lay outside the gene matches. The CDR3 DNA sequence: TGCAGCGTACACCGACAGGGCAACGAAAAACTGTTTTTT. Translated, it gives CSVHRQGNEKLFF.

The chain employs TRBV6-6 and TRBJ1-2, with D possibly matching TRBD1 (5 bases). Between the trimmed V and J ends, which lost 6 bases and 2 bases, there was a span of 16 bases. CDR1 is MNHNY and CDR2 is SVGAGI in the germline V gene (reference sequence). The length of the CDR3 is 15 residues. CDR3 in DNA: TGTGCCAGCAGCGACTGGGGCCGTCCGAACTATGGCTACACCTTC. It specifies CASSDWGRPNYGYTF.

In DNA, the CDR3 is TGTGCCAGCGGCAGGGGCGCCTATAATTCACCCCTCCACTTT. Protein sequence: CASGRGAYNSPLHF. The rearrangement uses TRBV27 and TRBJ1-6, with a possible D match to TRBD1 (6 bases). This CDR3 has 14 residues. From germline, CDR1 is MNHEY and CDR2 SMNVEV (reference sequence). Trimming stripped 8 bases from V and 2 bases from J, with 10 bases between.

The chain carries TRBV4-1 and TRBJ2-5; TRBD2 agrees at 9 bases. Germline V lookup: CDR1 MGHRA, CDR2 YSYEKL. The CDR3 covers 16 residues. V dropped 0 bases and J dropped 4; count of bases not matched to a gene: 6. The CDR3 coding sequence is TGCGCCAGCAGCCAAGATCACGAGCGGGGGGCAGAGACCCAGTACTTC. Its protein is CASSQDHERGAETQYF.

The gene calls are TRBV25-1 and TRBJ2-1; TRBD2 matches at 9 bases. Trimming took 3 bases from V and 2 from J; bases not matched to a gene: 5. CDR3 size: 16 residues. The germline V gene has CDR1 MGHDK and CDR2 SYGVNS. Written as DNA, the CDR3 is TGTGCCAGCAGTGAGGGGCGGGGGGGTCCCTACAATGAGCAGTTCTTC. Translated: CASSEGRGGPYNEQFF.

The chain combines TRBV19 with TRBJ1-1; the match to TRBD1 covers 7 bases. Germline V gene sequence: CDR1 LNHDA, CDR2 SQIVND (reference sequence). The CDR3 covers 13 residues. CDR3 nucleotide sequence: TGTCCGCGTTCGGGACAGCTGAACACTGAAGCTTTCTTT. This gives the protein CPRSGQLNTEAFF.

V usage is TRBV7-9 and J usage is TRBJ2-7, with D maybe TRBD2 (7 bases). The germline V gene has CDR1 SEHNR and CDR2 FQNEAQ (reference sequence). The V end was cut by 6 bases, the J end by 2 bases, with 20 bases between. The CDR3 has 16 residues. The CDR3 region is CASSPLRGAIPYEQYF. CDR3 DNA sequence: TGTGCCAGCAGTCCACTCCGGGGGGCTATTCCCTACGAGCAGTACTTC.

The chain links TRBV5-4 to TRBJ2-1; TRBD2 matches 15 bases. CDR3 length: 16 amino acids. Germline V gene sequence: CDR1 SGHNT, CDR2 YYREEE (reference sequence). J was trimmed by 8 bases and V by 0 bases; bases with no gene match: 3. For the CDR3, the DNA is TGTGCCAGCAGCTTGGGGACTAGCGGGGGGGCATATGAGCAGTTCTTC. Protein: CASSLGTSGGAYEQFF.